These 20 T cell receptor beta chains came from one sample sequenced in a study of T-cell memory formation after mild COVID-19. TCRdb processed the 5' RACE reads anew with MiXCR; each CDR3 protein has one entry. The sample lists over 250,000 distinct CDR3 sequences; more than 15% were seen once. The source material was PBMCs or a T cell subset sorted from them (not recorded which). These receptors came from a young man who had mild COVID-19 (a few samples of this study predate the infection). Cell type and time point are not known.

The chain carries TRBV6-2 or TRBV6-3 and TRBJ2-7; D possibly corresponds to TRBD1 (5 bases). Germline CDR1 reads MNHEY; CDR2 reads SVGEGT. The CDR3 covers 14 residues. Trimming removed 0 bases from V and 3 bases from J, with 9 bases in between. CDR3 sequence (DNA): TGTGCCAGCAGTTACTCTATGGACAACTACGAGCAGTACGTC. Translating it yields CASSYSMDNYEQYV.

This clonotype was picked up a small number of times. The chain employs TRBV29-1 and TRBJ2-5; TRBD2 aligns across 14 bases. CDR1 is SQVTM and CDR2 is ANQGSEA in the germline V gene. Trimming at V came to 7 bases and at J to 5 bases, leaving 15 bases not matched to a gene. The CDR3 runs 17 residues. The CDR3 DNA reads TGCAGCGCCGACCGGACTAGCGGGGGGACTGGAGGGGAGACCCAGTACTTC. It translates to CSADRTSGGTGGETQYF.

The chain couples TRBV18 to TRBJ1-2; D not certain. The V end was cut by 5 bases, the J end by 6 bases, with 7 bases between. The CDR3 runs to 11 residues. CDR1 is KGHSH, CDR2 LQKENI, per germline. The chain's CDR3 is CASSANNGYTF. In DNA form, the CDR3 reads TGTGCCAGCTCAGCGAATAATGGCTACACCTTC.

This clonotype was seen ten or more times. V and J are TRBV7-6 and TRBJ2-5; D is unresolved. The V gene lost 0 bases and the J gene lost 3 bases, with 14 bases spanning the gap. The length of the CDR3 is 16 residues. Germline V gene sequence: CDR1 SGHVS, CDR2 FNYEAQ. The CDR3 loop is CASSLALRVGKETQYF. CDR3 sequence (DNA): TGTGCCAGCAGCTTAGCGCTAAGGGTAGGAAAAGAGACCCAGTACTTC.

This clonotype was seen a few times. Written as DNA, the CDR3 is TGCGCCAGCAGTGAGTCGGGGCCCACAGATACGCAGTATTTT. This gives the protein CASSESGPTDTQYF. The J gene is TRBJ2-3, the V gene TRBV10-1, with D maybe TRBD1 (5 bases). CDR1 is WNHNN, CDR2 SYGVQD, per germline (reference sequence). Trimming left V 0 bases short and J 2 bases short, with 6 bases between. This CDR3 has 14 amino acids.

V is TRBV30 and J is TRBJ2-1; 7 bases line up with TRBD2. V trimming: 2 bases; J trimming: 0 bases; junction bases outside the gene matches: 4. This CDR3 spans 15 amino acids. Germline CDR1 and CDR2: GTSNPN and SVGIG (reference sequence). The DNA of the CDR3 is TGTGCCTGGAGTTCGGGGGGAAGCTCCTACAATGAGCAGTTCTTC. Translated, it gives CAWSSGGSSYNEQFF.

The J gene is TRBJ2-7, the V gene TRBV6-2 or TRBV6-3; D is ambiguous. CDR1 and CDR2 (germline): MNHEY, SVGEGT. The CDR3 is 11 amino acids. Trimming took 7 bases from V and 4 from J, leaving 8 bases between them. CDR3 protein: CASISRYEQYV. The CDR3 DNA sequence: TGTGCCAGCATCTCTCGGTACGAGCAGTACGTC.

This clonotype turned up a few times. This chain connects TRBV6-5 to TRBJ2-7; a possible D gene is TRBD2 (7 bases). The CDR3 has 13 amino acids. Per germline, CDR1 MNHEY and CDR2 SVGAGI. V lost 2 bases to trimming and J lost 6 bases, with 11 bases between them. CDR3 in DNA: TGTGCCAGCAGTTACGGGGGGGCGGCCGAGCAGTACTTC. Its protein product is CASSYGGAAEQYF.

The rearrangement uses TRBV6-6 and TRBJ1-1; D unclear. Germline V gene data show CDR1 as MNHNY and CDR2 as SVGAGI (reference sequence). This CDR3 has 11 residues. V shed 10 bases and J shed 8 bases, with 14 bases lying between them. Here the CDR3 DNA reads TGTGCCACCCTCATTTGGGCCGAAGCTTTCTTT. Amino acids: CATLIWAEAFF.

This clonotype was recorded only once. This sequence joins TRBV30 and TRBJ2-1, with D uncertain. There are 11 residues in the CDR3. CDR1 and CDR2 from the germline V gene are GTSNPN and SVGIG (reference sequence). V lost 7 bases to trimming and J lost 4 bases, with 8 bases between them. The CDR3 sequence: CASRRYNEQFF. DNA of the CDR3: TGTGCCTCCCGCCGATACAATGAGCAGTTCTTC.

This clonotype was counted only a few times. V usage is TRBV6-2 or TRBV6-3 and J usage is TRBJ1-5, with D tentatively TRBD1 (5 bases). Germline V gene data show CDR1 as MNHEY and CDR2 as SVGEGT. Trimming pared 6 bases from V and 6 bases from J, leaving 21 bases between. This CDR3 contains 16 residues. CDR3 nucleotide sequence: TGTGCCAGCAGCCCCTTCAGGGATGATCACAGTCAGCCCCAGCATTTT. Encoded protein: CASSPFRDDHSQPQHF.

This clonotype was picked up many times. V gene TRBV12-3 or TRBV12-4 combines with J gene TRBJ2-7; D remains ambiguous. This CDR3 has 12 residues. V lost 3 bases, J lost 6 bases, and 9 bases lay in between. The CDR3 coding sequence is TGTGCCAGCAGTTTGGGGTCCCTCGAGCAGTACGTC. Its translation is CASSLGSLEQYV.

This clonotype was seen more than once but under ten times. This chain joins TRBV20-1 and TRBJ1-6; 7 bases agree with TRBD1. V lost 1 base and J lost 9; bases outside the gene matches: 3. Per the germline V gene, CDR1 is DFQATT and CDR2 is SNEGSKA (reference sequence). The CDR3 sequence is 13 residues long. CDR3 sequence (DNA): TGCAGTGCTAGAGGACAGGGTCCTTCACCCCTCCACTTT. Its translation is CSARGQGPSPLHF.

This clonotype was found a few times. This chain uses TRBV7-9 with TRBJ2-2; D is perhaps TRBD1 (6 bases). V was shortened by 7 bases and J by 1 base, with 19 bases between the two germline ends. The length of the CDR3 is 17 residues. Germline V gene lookup returns CDR1 SEHNR and CDR2 FQNEAQ (reference sequence). In DNA form, the CDR3 reads TGTGCCAGCACCTCCTCCGGGGACATGCGGAACACCGGGGAGCTGTTTTTT. Residues: CASTSSGDMRNTGELFF.

This clonotype turned up a few times. The J gene is TRBJ2-2, the V gene TRBV5-1; 7 bases map to TRBD1. The ends lost 6 bases at V and 7 bases at J; junction bases unmatched: 9. The CDR3 totals 14 residues. Per the germline V gene, CDR1 is SGHRS and CDR2 is YFSETQ. In nucleotides, the CDR3 is TGCGCCAGCAAGGAGACAGGGTCGAACGGGGAGCTGTTTTTT. Translating it yields CASKETGSNGELFF.

This chain links TRBV6-6 with TRBJ2-5; no reliable D call. Germline loops: CDR1 MNHNY, CDR2 SVGAGI (reference sequence). V was shortened by 0 bases and J by 0 bases, with 14 bases between the two germline ends. The CDR3 has 17 amino acids. In DNA, the CDR3 is TGTGCCAGCAGTTACTCCATGACGGGCGCGTACCAAGAGACCCAGTACTTC. Amino acid sequence: CASSYSMTGAYQETQYF.

This clonotype was seen repeatedly, ten times or more. V is TRBV6-5 and J is TRBJ2-4, with TRBD1 matching over 7 bases. The CDR3 has 16 amino acids. Germline CDR1 reads MNHEY; CDR2 reads SVGAGI. With 3 bases clipped from V and 1 base from J, the junction kept 6 bases outside the gene matches. CDR3 amino acids: CASSYRQQGAKNIQYF. The CDR3, as DNA: TGTGCCAGCAGTTATCGTCAACAGGGGGCCAAAAACATTCAGTACTTC.

The V call is TRBV5-1, the J call TRBJ2-7, with D maybe TRBD1 (6 bases). V dropped 4 bases and J dropped 2 bases, with 16 bases sitting between them. The germline gives CDR1 SGHRS, CDR2 YFSETQ. CDR3 length: 15 residues. The CDR3 loop reads CASSTAEQGPYEQYF. The CDR3 DNA reads as TGCGCCAGCAGCACGGCGGAACAGGGCCCCTACGAGCAGTACTTC.

This clonotype was observed a few times. This chain joins TRBV7-2 and TRBJ1-5; D is perhaps TRBD1 (6 bases). CDR3 length: 17 residues. Trimming took off 5 bases at V and 7 bases at J, with 24 bases between the two ends. The germline V gene encodes CDR1 SGHTA and CDR2 FQGNSA. CDR3 coding DNA: TGTGCCAGCAGCAAGGGGCCCCCGTGGGGGGGCAGGCAGCCCCAGCATTTT. Its protein is CASSKGPPWGGRQPQHF.

This clonotype occurred many times. This rearrangement joins TRBV6-5 to TRBJ2-3, with TRBD1 matching over 7 bases. After removal of 2 bases from V and 1 base from J, the junction contained 3 bases not matched to a gene. The CDR3 spans 15 residues. CDR1 and CDR2 (germline): MNHEY, SVGAGI. The chain's CDR3 is CASSYAGQGTDTQYF. The CDR3 DNA reads TGTGCCAGCAGTTACGCAGGACAGGGCACAGATACGCAGTATTTT.